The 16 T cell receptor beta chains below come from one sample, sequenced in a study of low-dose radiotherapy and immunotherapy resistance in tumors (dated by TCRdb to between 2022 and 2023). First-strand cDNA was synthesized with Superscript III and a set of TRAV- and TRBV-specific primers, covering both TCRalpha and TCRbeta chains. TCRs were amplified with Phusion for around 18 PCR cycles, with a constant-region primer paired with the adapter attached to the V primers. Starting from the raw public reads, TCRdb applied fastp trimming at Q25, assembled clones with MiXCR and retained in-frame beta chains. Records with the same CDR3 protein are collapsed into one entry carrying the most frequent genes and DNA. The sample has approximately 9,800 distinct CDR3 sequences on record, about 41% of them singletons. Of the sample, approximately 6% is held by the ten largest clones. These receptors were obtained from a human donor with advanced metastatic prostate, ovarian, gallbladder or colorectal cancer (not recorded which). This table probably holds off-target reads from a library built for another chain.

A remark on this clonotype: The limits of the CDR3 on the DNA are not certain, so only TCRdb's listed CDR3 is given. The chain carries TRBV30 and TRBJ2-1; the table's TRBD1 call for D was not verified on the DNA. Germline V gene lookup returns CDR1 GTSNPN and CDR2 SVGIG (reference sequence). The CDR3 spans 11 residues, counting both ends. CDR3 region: CAWSVGTGSFF.

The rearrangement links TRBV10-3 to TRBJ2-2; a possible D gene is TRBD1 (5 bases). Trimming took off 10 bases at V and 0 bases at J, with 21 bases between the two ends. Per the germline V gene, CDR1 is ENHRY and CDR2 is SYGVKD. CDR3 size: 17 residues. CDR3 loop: CASPKAQAPANTGELFF. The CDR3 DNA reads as TGTGCCAGTCCCAAGGCACAGGCGCCAGCGAACACCGGGGAGCTGTTTTTT.

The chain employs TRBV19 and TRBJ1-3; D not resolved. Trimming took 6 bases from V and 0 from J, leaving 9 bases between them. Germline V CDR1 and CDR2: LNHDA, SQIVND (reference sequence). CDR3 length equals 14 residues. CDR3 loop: CASRPSGSGNTIYF. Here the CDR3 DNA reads TGTGCCAGTAGGCCCTCTGGCTCTGGAAACACCATATATTTT.

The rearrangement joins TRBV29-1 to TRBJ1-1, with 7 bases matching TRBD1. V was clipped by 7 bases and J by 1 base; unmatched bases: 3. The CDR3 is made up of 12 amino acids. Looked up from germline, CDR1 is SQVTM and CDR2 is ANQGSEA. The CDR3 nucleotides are TGCAGCGCACGACAGGGGAACACTGAAGCTTTCTTT. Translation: CSARQGNTEAFF.

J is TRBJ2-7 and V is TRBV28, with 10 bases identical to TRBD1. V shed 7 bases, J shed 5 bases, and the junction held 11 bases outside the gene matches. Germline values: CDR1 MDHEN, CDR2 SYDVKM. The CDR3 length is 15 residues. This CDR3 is CASNPPGQGNHEQYF. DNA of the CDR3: TGTGCCAGCAATCCTCCGGGACAGGGGAACCACGAGCAGTACTTC.

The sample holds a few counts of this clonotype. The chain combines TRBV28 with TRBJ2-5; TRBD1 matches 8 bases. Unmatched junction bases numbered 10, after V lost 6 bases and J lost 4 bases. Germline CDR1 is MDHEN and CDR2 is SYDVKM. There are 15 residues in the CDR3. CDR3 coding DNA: TGTGCCAGCAGCCCAGGGGGCCGGGGCGGAGAGACCCAGTACTTC. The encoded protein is CASSPGGRGGETQYF.

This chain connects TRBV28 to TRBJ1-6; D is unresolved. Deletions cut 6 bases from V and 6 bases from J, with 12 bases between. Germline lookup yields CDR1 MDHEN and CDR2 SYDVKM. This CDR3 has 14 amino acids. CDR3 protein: CASSKYPPNSPLHF. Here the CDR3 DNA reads TGTGCCAGCAGCAAATATCCCCCTAATTCACCCCTCCACTTT.

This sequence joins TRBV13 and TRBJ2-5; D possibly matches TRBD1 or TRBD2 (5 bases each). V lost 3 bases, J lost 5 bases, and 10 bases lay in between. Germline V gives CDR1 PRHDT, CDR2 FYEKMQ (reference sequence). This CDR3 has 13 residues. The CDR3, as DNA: TGTGCCAGCAGCTTTGGCAGGGAGGAGACCCAGTACTTC. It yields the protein CASSFGREETQYF.

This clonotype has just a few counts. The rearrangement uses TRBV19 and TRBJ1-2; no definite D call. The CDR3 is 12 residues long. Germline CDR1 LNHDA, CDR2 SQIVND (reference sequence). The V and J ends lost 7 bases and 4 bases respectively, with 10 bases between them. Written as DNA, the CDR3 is TGTGCCAGTACCACGCAACTCTATGGCTACACCTTC. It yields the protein CASTTQLYGYTF.

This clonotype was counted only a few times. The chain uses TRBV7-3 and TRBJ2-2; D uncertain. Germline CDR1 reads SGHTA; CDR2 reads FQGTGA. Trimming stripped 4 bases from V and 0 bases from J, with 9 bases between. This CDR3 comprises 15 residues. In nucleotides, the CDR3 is TGTGCCAGCAGCTCCCGGGCTTCGAACACCGGGGAGCTGTTTTTT. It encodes CASSSRASNTGELFF.

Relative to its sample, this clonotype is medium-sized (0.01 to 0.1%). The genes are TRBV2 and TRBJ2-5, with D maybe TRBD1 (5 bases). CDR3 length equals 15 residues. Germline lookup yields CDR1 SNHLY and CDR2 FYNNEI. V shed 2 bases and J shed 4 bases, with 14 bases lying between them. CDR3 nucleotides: TGTGCCAGCAGTGAACAGGGTTTACAGGCAGAGACCCAGTACTTC. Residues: CASSEQGLQAETQYF.

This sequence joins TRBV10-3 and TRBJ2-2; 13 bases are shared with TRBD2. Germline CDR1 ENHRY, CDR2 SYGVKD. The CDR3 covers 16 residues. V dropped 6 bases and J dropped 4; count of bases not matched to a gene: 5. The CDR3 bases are TGTGCCATCAGCACTAGCGGGAGGGCCGGCACCGGGGAGCTGTTTTTT. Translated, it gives CAISTSGRAGTGELFF.

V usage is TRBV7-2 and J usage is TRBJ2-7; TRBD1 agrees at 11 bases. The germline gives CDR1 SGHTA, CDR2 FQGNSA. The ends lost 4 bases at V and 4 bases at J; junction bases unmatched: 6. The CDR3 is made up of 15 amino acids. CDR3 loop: CASSSRTGGVYEQYF. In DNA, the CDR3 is TGTGCCAGCAGCTCTAGGACAGGGGGCGTTTACGAGCAGTACTTC.

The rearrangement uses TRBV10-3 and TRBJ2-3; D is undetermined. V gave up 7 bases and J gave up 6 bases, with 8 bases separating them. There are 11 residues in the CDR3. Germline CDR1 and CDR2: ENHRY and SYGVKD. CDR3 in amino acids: CAIKFTDTQYF. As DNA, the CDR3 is TGTGCCATCAAATTCACGGATACGCAGTATTTT.

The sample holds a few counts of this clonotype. CDR3 in DNA: TGCAGCGTTGAAACAGTCTCCTACGAGCAGTACTTC. Amino acid sequence: CSVETVSYEQYF. The chain joins TRBV29-1 to TRBJ2-7; D is unresolved. With 2 bases removed from V and 0 bases from J, the gap between germline ends came to 5 bases. Germline V gene sequence: CDR1 SQVTM, CDR2 ANQGSEA. This CDR3 has 12 amino acids.

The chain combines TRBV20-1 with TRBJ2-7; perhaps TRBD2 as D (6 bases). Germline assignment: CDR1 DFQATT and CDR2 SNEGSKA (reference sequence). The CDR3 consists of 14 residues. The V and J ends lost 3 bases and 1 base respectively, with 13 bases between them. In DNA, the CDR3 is TGCAGTGCTAGGGACGGGACTCCATCCTACGAGCAGTACTTC. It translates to CSARDGTPSYEQYF.